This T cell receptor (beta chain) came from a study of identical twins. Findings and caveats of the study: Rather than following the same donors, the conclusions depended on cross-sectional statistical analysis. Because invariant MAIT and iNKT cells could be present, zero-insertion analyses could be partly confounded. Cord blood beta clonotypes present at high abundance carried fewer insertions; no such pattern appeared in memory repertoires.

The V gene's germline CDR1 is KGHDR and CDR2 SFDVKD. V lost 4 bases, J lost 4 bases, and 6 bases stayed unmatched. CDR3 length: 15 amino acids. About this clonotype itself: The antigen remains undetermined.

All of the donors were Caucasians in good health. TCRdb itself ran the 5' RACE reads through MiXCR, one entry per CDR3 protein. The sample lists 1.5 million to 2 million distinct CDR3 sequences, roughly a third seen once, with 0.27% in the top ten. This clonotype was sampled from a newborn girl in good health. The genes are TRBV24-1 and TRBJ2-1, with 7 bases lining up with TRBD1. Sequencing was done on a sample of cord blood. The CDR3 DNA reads TGTGCCACCAGTGACCCCGGGACAGTATACAATGAGCAGTTCTTC. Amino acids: CATSDPGTVYNEQFF.